The clone carrying this TCR beta chain was observed a few times. The antigen is not known. The data were obtained in a study of response to subunit inactivated influenza vaccine. The study's findings and limits: The study's authors posited that every seasonal influenza vaccination enlists few new T cells.

One entry per CDR3 protein, called by TCRdb with MiXCR from the RT-PCR reads. The sample gives about 520,000 distinct CDR3 sequences, under 8.5% of which show up once; around 13% is in the top ten. V lost 5 bases to trimming and J lost 4 bases, with 11 bases between them. This CDR3 is 13 amino acids long. Germline CDR1 SGDLS, CDR2 YYNGEE. Sequenced material: PBMCs from blood, taken about 24 months after vaccination. This clonotype originated in a man between 50 and 69 years old who received an inactivated influenza vaccine. The chain recombines TRBV9 with TRBJ2-3; no clear D gene. This chain's CDR3 is CASSRATPDTQYF. CDR3 in DNA: TGTGCCAGCAGTAGAGCCACGCCAGATACGCAGTATTTT.